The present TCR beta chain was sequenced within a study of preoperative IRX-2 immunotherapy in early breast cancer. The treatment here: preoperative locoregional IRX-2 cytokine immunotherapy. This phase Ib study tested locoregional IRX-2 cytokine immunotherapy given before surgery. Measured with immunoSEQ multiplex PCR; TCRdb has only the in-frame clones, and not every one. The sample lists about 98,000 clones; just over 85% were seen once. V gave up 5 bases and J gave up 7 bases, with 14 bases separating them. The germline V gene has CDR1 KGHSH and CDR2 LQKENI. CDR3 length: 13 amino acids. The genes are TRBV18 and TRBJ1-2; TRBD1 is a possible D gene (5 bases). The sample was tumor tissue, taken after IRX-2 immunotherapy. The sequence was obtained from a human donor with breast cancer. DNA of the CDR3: TGTGCCAGCTCAATACAGGCGTCTGGTGGCTACACCTTC. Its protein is CASSIQASGGYTF.